A selection of T cell receptor beta chains follows, all from one sample in a study of blood T cell repertoires in COVID-19. Sequencing used immunoSEQ multiplex PCR; TCRdb keeps in-frame clones, though not all of them. The sample has fewer than 100,000 clones; roughly nine tenths are singletons. The specimen sequenced was peripheral blood. These receptors came from a man aged 45-65 years with acute or convalescent COVID-19. The CDR3 runs from the conserved cysteine through the conserved F or W. A D gene is named only where the DNA matches it firmly. Part of the rows lack a size; the others show once, few, many or a class for expanded clones.

CDR3aa: CASSLDFQGQVF
CDR3nt: TGTGCCAGCAGCTTAGATTTCCAGGGTCAGGTCTTT
j_gene: TRBJ1-1
abundance: once
v_gene: TRBV11-3
d_gene: -

CDR3aa: CASSQSRNTEAFF
CDR3nt: TGTGCCAGCAGCCAATCCAGGAACACTGAAGCTTTCTTT
j_gene: TRBJ1-1
abundance: -
v_gene: TRBV3-1/TRBV3-2
d_gene: -

CDR3aa: CASSLVGTGVMNTEAFF
CDR3nt: TGTGCCAGCAGCTTAGTTGGGACAGGGGTCATGAACACTGAAGCTTTCTTT
j_gene: TRBJ1-1
abundance: once
v_gene: TRBV11-2
d_gene: TRBD1

CDR3aa: CASSQTDRPNEKLFF
CDR3nt: TGTGCCAGCAGTCAGACTGACAGGCCTAATGAAAAACTGTTTTTT
j_gene: TRBJ1-4
abundance: -
v_gene: TRBV2
d_gene: -

CDR3aa: CASSEKEAGGLGRSYEQYF
CDR3nt: TGTGCCAGCAGTGAAAAAGAAGCGGGAGGGCTTGGGAGATCCTACGAGCAGTACTTC
j_gene: TRBJ2-7
abundance: once
v_gene: TRBV6-1
d_gene: TRBD2

CDR3aa: CASSSPGSDTQYF
CDR3nt: TGCGCCAGCAGCTCTCCGGGGAGCGATACGCAGTATTTT
j_gene: TRBJ2-3
abundance: -
v_gene: TRBV5-1
d_gene: -

CDR3aa: CASSLVTSGSYEQYF
CDR3nt: TGTGCCAGCAGTCTTGTGACTAGCGGGAGCTACGAGCAGTACTTC
j_gene: TRBJ2-7
abundance: few
v_gene: TRBV28
d_gene: TRBD2

CDR3aa: CASSSPGSGRGETQYF
CDR3nt: TGTGCCAGTAGCTCTCCGGGTAGCGGGCGAGGGGAGACCCAGTACTTC
j_gene: TRBJ2-5
abundance: -
v_gene: TRBV11-2
d_gene: TRBD2

CDR3aa: CASSESRTVSGNTIYF
CDR3nt: TGTGCCAGCAGTGAATCCCGGACAGTCTCTGGAAACACCATATATTTT
j_gene: TRBJ1-3
abundance: -
v_gene: TRBV25-1
d_gene: -

CDR3aa: CASSRGQQNTEAFF
CDR3nt: TGTGCCAGCTCTCGAGGACAGCAGAACACTGAAGCTTTCTTT
j_gene: TRBJ1-1
abundance: -
v_gene: TRBV18
d_gene: -

CDR3aa: CASSLGTGNYGYTF
CDR3nt: TGCGCCAGCAGCTTGGGGACAGGGAACTATGGCTACACCTTC
j_gene: TRBJ1-2
abundance: -
v_gene: TRBV5-1
d_gene: TRBD1

CDR3aa: CASSLAPRTGNNEQFF
CDR3nt: TGCGCCAGCAGCTTGGCTCCGCGGACAGGGAACAATGAGCAGTTCTTC
j_gene: TRBJ2-1
abundance: -
v_gene: TRBV5-1
d_gene: TRBD1

CDR3aa: CASDLAGGSSYNEQFF
CDR3nt: TGTGCCAGCGATTTGGCGGGAGGGAGCTCCTACAATGAGCAGTTCTTC
j_gene: TRBJ2-1
abundance: -
v_gene: TRBV2
d_gene: TRBD2

CDR3aa: CASSESGYEQYF
CDR3nt: TGTGCCAGCAGTGAATCAGGCTACGAGCAGTACTTC
j_gene: TRBJ2-7
abundance: -
v_gene: TRBV6-1
d_gene: -

CDR3aa: CASSPRGSGDTDTQYF
CDR3nt: TGTGCCAGCAGCCCTAGGGGTAGCGGGGACACAGATACGCAGTATTTT
j_gene: TRBJ2-3
abundance: -
v_gene: TRBV5-4
d_gene: TRBD2

CDR3aa: CASSPGLAGAYSTDTQYF
CDR3nt: TGTGCCAGCAGCCCGGGACTAGCGGGGGCCTATAGCACAGATACGCAGTATTTT
j_gene: TRBJ2-3
abundance: -
v_gene: TRBV9
d_gene: TRBD2

CDR3aa: CASRTSGPLLNTDTQYF
CDR3nt: TGCGCCAGCAGAACTAGCGGGCCCCTCCTGAACACAGATACGCAGTATTTT
j_gene: TRBJ2-3
abundance: -
v_gene: TRBV10-2
d_gene: TRBD2

CDR3aa: CASSQAETGPQETQYF
CDR3nt: TGCGCCAGCAGCCAAGCCGAGACAGGGCCGCAAGAGACCCAGTACTTC
j_gene: TRBJ2-5
abundance: -
v_gene: TRBV4-1
d_gene: TRBD1

CDR3aa: CASSSHDRGNPEAFF
CDR3nt: TGTGCCAGCAGCTCCCACGACCGGGGGAACCCTGAAGCTTTCTTT
j_gene: TRBJ1-1
abundance: -
v_gene: TRBV11-2
d_gene: -

CDR3aa: CASRTDRAQPQHF
CDR3nt: TGTGCCAGCAGAACAGACAGGGCCCAGCCCCAGCATTTT
j_gene: TRBJ1-5
abundance: -
v_gene: TRBV6-6
d_gene: TRBD1

CDR3aa: CASSVGFSGNTDTQYF
CDR3nt: TGTGCCAGCAGCGTAGGGTTTAGCGGGAACACAGATACGCAGTATTTT
j_gene: TRBJ2-3
abundance: -
v_gene: TRBV9
d_gene: TRBD2

CDR3aa: CASSFGTGAGEQYF
CDR3nt: TGTGCCAGCAGCTTTGGGACAGGGGCCGGCGAGCAGTACTTC
j_gene: TRBJ2-7
abundance: -
v_gene: TRBV5-6
d_gene: TRBD1

CDR3aa: CASSVEGLAGGVTYNEQFF
CDR3nt: TGTGCCAGCAGCGTAGAGGGACTAGCGGGAGGCGTAACCTACAATGAGCAGTTCTTC
j_gene: TRBJ2-1
abundance: -
v_gene: TRBV9
d_gene: TRBD2

CDR3aa: CASSDPRSSYEQYF
CDR3nt: TGCGCCAGCAGTGACCCCCGTAGCTCCTACGAGCAGTACTTC
j_gene: TRBJ2-7
abundance: -
v_gene: TRBV10-2
d_gene: -

CDR3aa: CASSSPVSYYNEQFF
CDR3nt: TGTGCCAGCAGTTCCCCGGTTTCGTACTACAATGAGCAGTTCTTC
j_gene: TRBJ2-1
abundance: few
v_gene: TRBV6-5
d_gene: -

CDR3aa: CASSLTGATYGYTF
CDR3nt: TGTGCCAGCAGCTTGACAGGGGCTACCTATGGCTACACCTTC
j_gene: TRBJ1-2
abundance: few
v_gene: TRBV5-5
d_gene: TRBD1

CDR3aa: CASSGVEAGQETQYF
CDR3nt: TGTGCCAGCAGTGGAGTAGAAGCGGGGCAAGAGACCCAGTACTTC
j_gene: TRBJ2-5
abundance: few
v_gene: TRBV2
d_gene: TRBD2

CDR3aa: CASSTSLLTEQFF
CDR3nt: TGTGCCAGCAGCACATCCTTATTAACTGAGCAGTTCTTC
j_gene: TRBJ2-1
abundance: -
v_gene: TRBV11-2
d_gene: -

CDR3aa: CASRTRLAGDEQFF
CDR3nt: TGTGCCAGCCGGACCCGACTAGCGGGAGACGAGCAGTTCTTC
j_gene: TRBJ2-1
abundance: -
v_gene: TRBV6-5
d_gene: TRBD2

CDR3aa: CASSGRAYTEAFF
CDR3nt: TGTGCCAGTAGTGGCAGGGCATATACTGAAGCTTTCTTT
j_gene: TRBJ1-1
abundance: -
v_gene: TRBV19
d_gene: -

CDR3aa: CASSDTPLTGTGELFF
CDR3nt: TGTGCCAGCAGTGATACCCCGCTCACAGGCACCGGGGAGCTGTTTTTT
j_gene: TRBJ2-2
abundance: -
v_gene: TRBV6-4
d_gene: -

CDR3aa: CASKAGTGNTIYF
CDR3nt: TGTGCCAGCAAGGCGGGAACTGGAAACACCATATATTTT
j_gene: TRBJ1-3
abundance: -
v_gene: TRBV9
d_gene: -

CDR3aa: CASSLDLRTWTGSNQPQHF
CDR3nt: TGTGCCAGCAGCTTAGACTTAAGAACCTGGACAGGGAGCAATCAGCCCCAGCATTTT
j_gene: TRBJ1-5
abundance: -
v_gene: TRBV11-2
d_gene: TRBD1

CDR3aa: CASSIMGARANEKLFF
CDR3nt: TGTGCCAGTAGTATAATGGGGGCGCGGGCTAATGAAAAACTGTTTTTT
j_gene: TRBJ1-4
abundance: -
v_gene: TRBV19
d_gene: -

CDR3aa: CASSPWDRADLNYGYTF
CDR3nt: TGTGCCAGCTCACCTTGGGACAGGGCGGATTTGAACTATGGCTACACCTTC
j_gene: TRBJ1-2
abundance: -
v_gene: TRBV18
d_gene: TRBD1

CDR3aa: CAARTSGNTGELFF
CDR3nt: TGTGCCGCCCGGACTAGCGGGAACACCGGGGAGCTGTTTTTT
j_gene: TRBJ2-2
abundance: -
v_gene: TRBV11-3
d_gene: TRBD2

CDR3aa: CASRTGTGGLYEQYF
CDR3nt: TGTGCCAGTAGGACCGGGACAGGGGGACTTTACGAGCAGTACTTC
j_gene: TRBJ2-7
abundance: few
v_gene: TRBV19
d_gene: TRBD1

CDR3aa: CASSYLPGGGEQYF
CDR3nt: TGTGCCAGCAGTTACCTGCCAGGGGGAGGCGAGCAGTACTTC
j_gene: TRBJ2-7
abundance: once
v_gene: TRBV6-5
d_gene: -

CDR3aa: CSASILSGTDTQYF
CDR3nt: TGCAGTGCTAGTATACTGTCGGGGACAGATACGCAGTATTTT
j_gene: TRBJ2-3
abundance: -
v_gene: TRBV20-1
d_gene: -

CDR3aa: CASSLRQVYGYTF
CDR3nt: TGTGCCAGCAGTTTACGACAGGTCTATGGCTACACCTTC
j_gene: TRBJ1-2
abundance: -
v_gene: TRBV12-3/TRBV12-4
d_gene: -

CDR3aa: CATRLGGGTGELFF
CDR3nt: TGTGCCACTCGGTTGGGCGGAGGGACCGGGGAGCTGTTTTTT
j_gene: TRBJ2-2
abundance: few
v_gene: TRBV6-4
d_gene: -

CDR3aa: CASSPLWAGTYGYTF
CDR3nt: TGTGCCAGCAGCCCCTTGTGGGCGGGTACCTATGGCTACACCTTC
j_gene: TRBJ1-2
abundance: -
v_gene: TRBV9
d_gene: -

CDR3aa: CASSRRDRVNQPQHF
CDR3nt: TGTGCCAGCAGCCGAAGAGACAGGGTCAATCAGCCCCAGCATTTT
j_gene: TRBJ1-5
abundance: -
v_gene: TRBV7-8
d_gene: TRBD1

CDR3aa: CASSPLNTGKETQYF
CDR3nt: TGTGCCAGCTCACCCCTTAATACAGGGAAAGAGACCCAGTACTTC
j_gene: TRBJ2-5
abundance: -
v_gene: TRBV18
d_gene: -

CDR3aa: CASRYSYRDETTEAFF
CDR3nt: TGTGCCAGCAGGTATTCGTACAGGGATGAGACCACTGAAGCTTTCTTT
j_gene: TRBJ1-1
abundance: -
v_gene: TRBV2
d_gene: -

CDR3aa: CASSRRTGNYGYTF
CDR3nt: TGTGCCAGCAGCCGCAGGACAGGGAACTATGGCTACACCTTC
j_gene: TRBJ1-2
abundance: -
v_gene: TRBV27
d_gene: TRBD1

CDR3aa: CASSESTGFAETQYF
CDR3nt: TGCGCCAGCAGTGAGTCGACGGGGTTCGCGGAGACCCAGTACTTC
j_gene: TRBJ2-5
abundance: -
v_gene: TRBV10-1
d_gene: -

CDR3aa: CASSYSMPLAGGYYEQFF
CDR3nt: TGTGCCAGCAGTTACTCGATGCCCCTAGCGGGAGGGTATTATGAGCAGTTCTTC
j_gene: TRBJ2-1
abundance: -
v_gene: TRBV6-2/TRBV6-3
d_gene: TRBD2

CDR3aa: CASREGTSGRGEQYF
CDR3nt: TGCGCCAGCCGCGAAGGGACTAGCGGGAGGGGCGAGCAGTACTTC
j_gene: TRBJ2-7
abundance: -
v_gene: TRBV5-1
d_gene: TRBD2